This record looks at one T cell receptor beta chain sequence and its context. One Seattle source followed patients from active infection through their disease course. The CDR3 totals 16 residues. The V gene's germline CDR1 is LGHNA and CDR2 YSLEER. Trimming left V 4 bases short and J 1 base short, with 16 bases between. Clones were sequenced by immunoSEQ multiplex PCR, and TCRdb holds only the in-frame ones, with some missing. The repertoire has about 270,000 clones, approximately 91% of them found once; the top ten carry approximately 2.6%. These data come from a study of blood T cell repertoires in COVID-19.

Sequencing was performed on peripheral blood. The chain is built from TRBV4-3 and TRBJ1-1, with D perhaps matching TRBD1 (5 bases). This clonotype was sampled from a person under 30 with COVID-19, enrolled during active disease. The chain's CDR3 is CASSPQGALGNTEAFF. CDR3 nucleotide sequence: TGCGCCAGCAGCCCACAAGGGGCGCTCGGGAACACTGAAGCTTTCTTT.